These T cell receptor beta chains were read from a single sample in a study of technical replicates of blood from several donors. This table comes from immunoSEQ multiplex PCR, and its TCRdb copy is limited to in-frame clones, with some not included. This sample carries around 64,000 clones, around 95% of them seen once, and the ten largest clones take approximately 4.2%. The sequenced material came from PBMCs. The receptors come from a human donor in good health. Some clones in this sample may be carry-over from other donors' samples. Each CDR3 is given with its conserved first and last residue. A D gene is named only where the DNA matches it firmly. Not all rows give a size; the values are once, few, many and, for expanded clones, a class.

J gene | D gene | clone size | V gene | CDR3 protein | CDR3 DNA
TRBJ1-1 | NA | NA | TRBV15 | CATSPLVRGTEAFF | TGTGCCACCAGCCCGCTGGTTAGGGGCACTGAAGCTTTCTTT
TRBJ1-2 | TRBD1 | NA | TRBV6-5 | CASPQGGQVYGYTF | TGTGCCAGCCCCCAGGGGGGACAAGTCTATGGCTACACCTTC
TRBJ2-6 | NA | NA | TRBV5-4 | CASSLGAYMSSGANVLTF | TGTGCCAGCAGCTTAGGGGCGTACATGAGCTCTGGGGCCAACGTCCTGACTTTC
TRBJ1-1 | NA | NA | TRBV7-6 | CASSRGGDTEAFF | TGTGCCAGCAGCCGAGGGGGGGACACTGAAGCTTTCTTT
TRBJ2-7 | TRBD1 | NA | TRBV25-1 | CASSRGQGNSYEQYF | TGTGCCAGCTCGCGGGGACAGGGAAACTCCTACGAGCAGTACTTC
TRBJ1-2 | TRBD1 | NA | TRBV7-9 | CASSLTGPNYGYTF | TGTGCCAGCAGCTTGACAGGGCCGAACTATGGCTACACCTTC
TRBJ2-1 | TRBD1 | NA | TRBV27 | CASSPDRVVYNEQFF | TGTGCCAGCAGCCCGGACAGGGTGGTTTACAATGAGCAGTTCTTC
TRBJ2-5 | TRBD1 | NA | TRBV7-7 | CASSSRQGQETQYF | TGTGCCAGCAGCTCTCGACAGGGCCAAGAGACCCAGTACTTC
TRBJ1-2 | NA | NA | TRBV4-3 | CASSQSYRGSLYGYTF | TGCGCCAGCAGCCAATCCTACCGGGGGAGCCTCTATGGCTACACCTTC
TRBJ2-1 | TRBD2 | NA | TRBV2 | CASKVAGGWGNEQFF | TGTGCCAGCAAAGTAGCGGGAGGGTGGGGCAATGAGCAGTTCTTC
TRBJ2-7 | TRBD1 | NA | TRBV10-3 | CAISESGQGAGEQYF | TGTGCCATCAGTGAGTCGGGACAGGGGGCAGGTGAGCAGTACTTC
TRBJ2-3 | TRBD1 | NA | TRBV10-1 | CASRGTAPDTQYF | TGCGCCAGCAGGGGGACAGCCCCAGATACGCAGTATTTT
TRBJ2-3 | TRBD1 | NA | TRBV7-9 | CASSSLVVDRADTQYF | TGTGCCAGCAGCTCACTGGTTGTGGACAGGGCAGATACGCAGTATTTT
TRBJ1-6 | TRBD1 | NA | TRBV11-2 | CASRRDREVSPLHF | TGTGCCAGCAGACGGGACAGGGAGGTTTCACCCCTCCACTTT
TRBJ1-1 | NA | NA | TRBV6-5 | CASSYRGRQGGSFF | TGTGCCAGCAGTTATCGAGGTCGGCAGGGCGGCTCTTTCTTT
TRBJ2-1 | TRBD2 | NA | TRBV18 | CASSPSGVSYNEQFF | TGTGCCAGCTCACCAAGCGGGGTGTCCTACAATGAGCAGTTCTTC
TRBJ2-1 | NA | NA | TRBV11-3 | CASSLLEDEQFF | TGTGCCAGCAGCCTCCTTGAGGATGAGCAGTTCTTC
TRBJ1-1 | NA | once | TRBV18 | CASSPGEWDTEAFF | TGTGCCAGCTCACCTGGGGAGTGGGACACTGAAGCTTTCTTT
TRBJ2-1 | NA | once | TRBV11-2 | CASSSTQGGEFF | TGTGCCAGCAGCTCGACCCAGGGAGGTGAGTTCTTC
TRBJ1-2 | NA | NA | TRBV7-8 | CASSLARGPRTPGSGYGYTF | TGTGCCAGCAGCTTAGCCCGCGGGCCGAGGACTCCCGGCAGTGGCTATGGCTACACCTTC
TRBJ1-1 | NA | NA | TRBV19 | CASRRRRAGNFLDTEAFF | TGTGCCAGTAGGCGACGAAGGGCAGGGAACTTTTTGGACACTGAAGCTTTCTTT
TRBJ2-5 | TRBD2 | few | TRBV5-6 | CASSPGAGGLRETQYF | TGTGCCAGCAGCCCGGGGGCGGGGGGGCTCCGGGAGACCCAGTACTTC
TRBJ1-4 | NA | NA | TRBV7-3 | CASSMGPNEKLFF | TGTGCCAGCAGCATGGGGCCTAATGAAAAACTGTTTTTT
TRBJ1-2 | NA | NA | TRBV29-1 | CSVRGDPIRGYTF | TGCAGCGTTCGAGGCGACCCCATTCGTGGCTACACCTTC
TRBJ1-5 | NA | NA | TRBV12-5 | CASGWGPNQPQHF | TGTGCTAGTGGTTGGGGCCCGAATCAGCCCCAGCATTTT
TRBJ2-1 | TRBD2 | NA | TRBV5-6 | CASSGLDLGLEQFF | TGTGCCAGCAGCGGACTAGACCTTGGGTTGGAGCAGTTCTTC
TRBJ2-1 | NA | once | TRBV30 | CAWSVGLSYNEQFF | TGTGCCTGGAGTGTGGGCCTTTCCTACAATGAGCAGTTCTTC
TRBJ1-1 | TRBD1 | once | TRBV15 | CATRTGWNTEAFF | TGTGCCACCAGGACAGGGTGGAACACTGAAGCTTTCTTT
TRBJ2-3 | NA | NA | TRBV4-1 | CASSQLSESTDTQYF | TGCGCCAGCAGCCAATTAAGCGAATCCACAGATACGCAGTATTTT
TRBJ1-1 | NA | NA | TRBV6-5 | CASSHGGGMNTEAFF | TGTGCCAGCAGCCACGGGGGGGGGATGAACACTGAAGCTTTCTTT
TRBJ2-7 | NA | NA | TRBV7-2 | CASSLSGSSYEQYF | TGTGCCAGCAGCTTAAGTGGGAGCTCCTACGAGCAGTACTTC
TRBJ1-6 | NA | NA | TRBV10-2 | CASSGFPPGTYNSPLHF | TGCGCCAGCAGTGGATTCCCCCCGGGGACCTATAATTCACCCCTCCACTTT
TRBJ2-5 | NA | NA | TRBV7-8 | CASSLEGAPMAQYF | TGTGCCAGCAGCTTAGAAGGGGCCCCGATGGCCCAGTACTTC
TRBJ2-5 | TRBD2 | NA | TRBV5-1 | CASSLLPSGSGETQYF | TGCGCCAGCAGCTTACTCCCTAGCGGGAGCGGGGAGACCCAGTACTTC
TRBJ2-1 | NA | once | TRBV11-3 | CASSRSPRTKCVNEQFF | TGTGCCAGCAGCCGATCCCCGCGGACTAAGTGTGTCAATGAGCAGTTCTTC
TRBJ1-5 | TRBD1 | NA | TRBV29-1 | CSILGGTDQPQHF | TGCAGCATTCTAGGGGGCACAGATCAGCCCCAGCATTTT
TRBJ2-3 | TRBD2 | NA | TRBV4-2 | CASSQERAGVSDTQYF | TGTGCCAGCAGCCAAGAACGAGCGGGAGTTTCAGATACGCAGTATTTT
TRBJ2-2 | TRBD1 | NA | TRBV30 | CAWSVQDRGTGELFF | TGTGCCTGGAGTGTACAGGACAGGGGCACCGGGGAGCTGTTTTTT
TRBJ1-1 | TRBD1 | NA | TRBV10-1 | CASRRFRDRSLSEAFF | TGCGCCAGCAGGCGTTTCCGGGACAGGAGTCTATCTGAAGCTTTCTTT
TRBJ1-2 | TRBD1 | NA | TRBV5-5 | CASSLAVGQGASYTF | TGTGCCAGCAGCTTGGCCGTGGGACAGGGGGCGAGCTACACCTTC
TRBJ2-5 | NA | once | TRBV6-7 | CASSYRQRRYQETQYF | TGTGCCAGCAGTTACCGTCAGAGGAGGTACCAAGAGACCCAGTACTTC
TRBJ1-6 | NA | NA | TRBV10-2 | CASSEGSTGTNNSPLHF | TGCGCCAGCAGTGAGGGGTCTACAGGGACGAATAATTCACCCCTCCACTTT
TRBJ2-7 | TRBD1 | NA | TRBV29-1 | CSVRQGSYEQYF | TGCAGCGTGCGACAGGGATCCTACGAGCAGTACTTC
TRBJ2-5 | TRBD1 | NA | TRBV5-4 | CASRTRQGNQETQYF | TGTGCCAGCAGAACCCGACAGGGAAACCAAGAGACCCAGTACTTC
TRBJ1-1 | NA | NA | TRBV18 | CASSPASRYTEAFF | TGTGCCAGCTCACCCGCTTCGAGGTACACTGAAGCTTTCTTT
TRBJ2-7 | TRBD1 | once | TRBV30 | CAWSPTPQGHEQYF | TGTGCCTGGAGTCCAACCCCACAGGGGCACGAGCAGTACTTC
TRBJ2-2 | NA | NA | TRBV2 | CAGSGLNTGELFF | TGTGCCGGATCAGGGCTCAACACCGGGGAGCTGTTTTTT
TRBJ2-1 | TRBD1 | NA | TRBV27 | CASSLWDRDNEQFF | TGTGCCAGCAGTTTATGGGACAGAGACAATGAGCAGTTCTTC
TRBJ2-1 | TRBD2 | few | TRBV10-2 | CASSESAGEGNEQFF | TGCGCCAGCAGTGAGTCAGCGGGAGAGGGCAATGAGCAGTTCTTC
TRBJ2-3 | TRBD2 | NA | TRBV9 | CASTTEPAGGPASKQYF | TGTGCCAGCACCACAGAACCAGCGGGAGGGCCGGCGAGTAAGCAGTATTTT
TRBJ2-7 | TRBD1 | NA | TRBV5-1 | CASSVTGGFLAEQYF | TGCGCCAGCAGCGTGACAGGGGGCTTTTTGGCGGAGCAGTACTTC
TRBJ2-1 | TRBD2 | NA | TRBV4-1 | CASSQLSGVSYNEQFF | TGCGCCAGCAGCCAACTAAGCGGGGTATCCTACAATGAGCAGTTCTTC
TRBJ1-1 | NA | few | TRBV20-1 | CSASRGEAFF | TGCAGTGCTAGTCGGGGGGAAGCTTTCTTT
TRBJ2-7 | TRBD2 | NA | TRBV4-2 | CASSRGEGNEQYF | TGTGCCAGCAGCCGGGGGGAGGGCAACGAGCAGTACTTC